This entry lists 16 T cell receptor beta chains sequenced from one sample in a study of CD8+ T cells in alopecia areata. The treatment denotes: oral pan-JAK inhibitor, 5-10 mg twice daily. cDNA serving as the sequencing template came from extracted, reverse transcribed RNA. Assay used: immunoSEQ multiplex PCR; TCRdb lists only in-frame clones, some missing. Of about 90,000 clones detected, around 47% appear once; the ten largest clones hold about 17%. This sample comprised CD8+ T cells sorted from blood, obtained at week 24, from a patient treated with tofacitinib. The source of these receptors is a human donor with alopecia areata.

The rearrangement joins TRBV27 to TRBJ2-7, with D perhaps matching TRBD1 (6 bases). CDR3 size: 14 residues. Germline CDR1 is MNHEY and CDR2 is SMNVEV (reference sequence). The V end lost 5 bases, the J end lost 4 bases, and 15 bases lay between the germline ends. The CDR3 loop reads CASSLGQTKYEQYF. The CDR3 DNA sequence: TGTGCCAGCAGTCTCGGACAGACCAAGTACGAGCAGTACTTC.

This chain links TRBV9 with TRBJ1-2; no clear D gene. The CDR3 is 13 amino acids. The germline V and J ends were trimmed by 0 bases and 6 bases, with 9 bases remaining between them. The germline gives CDR1 SGDLS, CDR2 YYNGEE. The CDR3: CASSVGTGHGYTF. The CDR3 DNA sequence: TGTGCCAGCAGCGTAGGGACCGGACATGGCTACACCTTC.

This sequence joins TRBV2 and TRBJ1-1; D ambiguous. Per the germline V gene, CDR1 is SNHLY and CDR2 is FYNNEI. CDR3 length: 13 residues. With 4 bases removed from V and 1 base from J, the gap between germline ends came to 7 bases. The CDR3 region is CASSAGWNTEAFF. As DNA, the CDR3 is TGTGCCAGCAGTGCGGGATGGAACACTGAAGCTTTCTTT.

This clone turned up a few times. V and J are TRBV29-1 and TRBJ2-7; D is possibly TRBD1 or TRBD2 (5 bases each). Trimming stripped 1 base from V and 3 bases from J, with 25 bases between. CDR1 SQVTM and CDR2 ANQGSEA come from the germline V gene. The CDR3 has 18 residues. The CDR3, as DNA: TGCAGCGTTGAAGCCAGGGACCGAAACCAGGTCGGACACTACGAGCAGTACTTC. Translation: CSVEARDRNQVGHYEQYF.

This chain connects TRBV30 to TRBJ1-2; a weak D match, TRBD1 (5 bases). Germline V gives CDR1 GTSNPN, CDR2 SVGIG (reference sequence). The CDR3 has 15 residues. As DNA, the CDR3 is TGTGCGTCCCGAGGGGCGGCCGCGACAAACTATGGCTACACCTTC. This translates into CASRGAAATNYGYTF.

The rearrangement links TRBV27 to TRBJ2-7, with 7 positions matching TRBD2. Germline assignment: CDR1 MNHEY and CDR2 SMNVEV (reference sequence). CDR3 length: 13 amino acids. Trimming removed 8 bases from V and 3 bases from J; junction bases left unmatched: 7. The CDR3 DNA reads as TGTGCCAGCGGGTTAGGCGGGGGCTACGAGCAGTACTTC. This gives the protein CASGLGGGYEQYF.

This clone was counted only a few times. The gene calls are TRBV5-4 and TRBJ2-1; D unresolved. The V end was cut by 4 bases, the J end by 9 bases, with 8 bases between. The CDR3 extends over 11 amino acids. Germline V gene sequence: CDR1 SGHNT, CDR2 YYREEE (reference sequence). The CDR3 sequence is CASSPGREQFF. CDR3 sequence (DNA): TGTGCCAGCAGCCCCGGGCGTGAGCAGTTCTTC.

The chain couples TRBV2 to TRBJ1-5; the D is unclear. This CDR3 has 15 residues. CDR1 and CDR2 from the germline V gene are SNHLY and FYNNEI. V was trimmed by 6 bases and J by 5 bases, leaving 17 bases between them. CDR3 sequence: CASSPTGARHQPQHF. CDR3 sequence (DNA): TGTGCCAGCAGCCCCACCGGTGCCCGCCATCAGCCCCAGCATTTT.

The V gene is TRBV5-4, the J gene TRBJ2-1, with 14 bases aligning to TRBD2. The CDR3 is 17 amino acids. Trimming removed 0 bases from V and 7 bases from J; junction bases left unmatched: 6. Germline CDR1 reads SGHNT; CDR2 reads YYREEE (reference sequence). DNA of the CDR3: TGTGCCAGCAGCTTGGGCATGGGACTAGCGGGAGTAAATGAGCAGTTCTTC. Translating gives CASSLGMGLAGVNEQFF.

This clone was seen a few times. This chain joins TRBV30 and TRBJ2-1, with D perhaps assigned TRBD1 or TRBD2 (5 bases each). CDR1 and CDR2 (germline): GTSNPN, SVGIG (reference sequence). This CDR3 spans 16 amino acids. V was trimmed by 0 bases and J by 0 bases, leaving 12 bases between them. In DNA form, the CDR3 reads TGTGCCTGGAGTGTAGGGGCAGGGAGCTCCTACAATGAGCAGTTCTTC. It is translated as CAWSVGAGSSYNEQFF.

This clone is termed medium-sized. This sequence joins TRBV29-1 and TRBJ2-2; TRBD2 aligns across 8 bases. With 1 base clipped from V and 4 bases from J, the junction kept 5 bases outside the gene matches. CDR3 length: 15 amino acids. Germline V gene lookup returns CDR1 SQVTM and CDR2 ANQGSEA. As DNA, the CDR3 is TGCAGCGTTGAAGGCCCGGGACTAGTCACCGGGGAGCTGTTTTTT. It yields the protein CSVEGPGLVTGELFF.

This clone showed up many times. J is TRBJ2-1 and V is TRBV7-2; D ambiguous. CDR1 and CDR2 (germline): SGHTA, FQGNSA. Trimming pared 3 bases from V and 2 bases from J, leaving 11 bases between. The CDR3 has 15 amino acids. In DNA form, the CDR3 reads TGTGCCAGCAGCTTCGAGACGCCGACCTACAATGAGCAGTTCTTC. Its translation is CASSFETPTYNEQFF.

This clone was seen a few times. This sequence joins TRBV29-1 and TRBJ1-1; the D is unclear. Germline V lookup: CDR1 SQVTM, CDR2 ANQGSEA. The ends were cut back, 7 bases at V and 1 base at J, with 10 bases in the middle. The CDR3 contains 12 residues. The CDR3 DNA follows: TGCAGCGCCGGAAGAGAGAACACTGAAGCTTTCTTT. It codes for CSAGRENTEAFF. The full variable domain, with the rest looked up from reference TRBV29-1 and TRBJ1-1, is SAVISQKPSRDICQRGTSLTIQCQVDSQVTMMFWYRQQPGQSLTLIATANQGSEATYESGFVIDKFPISRPNLTFSTLTVSNMSPEDSSIYLCSAGRENTEAFFGQGTRLTVV.

The V call is TRBV6-5, the J call TRBJ1-1; D gene uncertain. In germline, CDR1 is MNHEY, CDR2 SVGAGI. The CDR3 spans 15 residues. V was trimmed by 2 bases and J by 3 bases, leaving 13 bases between them. The CDR3 sequence is CASSYDYPKDTEAFF. CDR3 in DNA: TGTGCCAGCAGTTACGACTACCCGAAGGACACTGAAGCTTTCTTT.

The chain carries TRBV25-1 and TRBJ1-2; no definite D call. This CDR3 is built from 14 residues. Trimming cost V 3 bases and J 4 bases, with 12 bases left between them. CDR1 is MGHDK, CDR2 SYGVNS, per germline. The CDR3 loop reads CASSEVASSYGYTF. The CDR3 DNA reads as TGTGCCAGCAGTGAGGTCGCCTCGAGCTATGGCTACACCTTC.

The V gene is TRBV30, the J gene TRBJ2-5; maybe TRBD1 (5 bases). The DNA end is a closer match to TRBJ2-7, so the J assignment may be wrong. Looked up from germline, CDR1 is GTSNPN and CDR2 is SVGIG (reference sequence). The CDR3 loop spans 11 amino acids. CDR3 residues: CAWSQGLEQYF. For the CDR3, the DNA is TGTGCCTGGAGCCAGGGTCTCGAGCAGTACTTC.